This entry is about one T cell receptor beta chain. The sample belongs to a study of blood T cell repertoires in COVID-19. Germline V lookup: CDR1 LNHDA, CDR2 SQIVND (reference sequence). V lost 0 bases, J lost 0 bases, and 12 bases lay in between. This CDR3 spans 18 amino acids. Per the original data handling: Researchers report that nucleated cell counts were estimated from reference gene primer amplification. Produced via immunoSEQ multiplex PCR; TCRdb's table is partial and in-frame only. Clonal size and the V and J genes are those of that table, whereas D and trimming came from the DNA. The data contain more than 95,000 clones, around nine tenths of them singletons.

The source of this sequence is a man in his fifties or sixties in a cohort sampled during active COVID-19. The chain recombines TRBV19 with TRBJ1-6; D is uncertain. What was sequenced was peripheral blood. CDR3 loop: CASSIDGGFRSYNSPLHF. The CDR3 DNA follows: TGTGCCAGTAGTATAGATGGAGGGTTTCGCTCCTATAATTCACCCCTCCACTTT. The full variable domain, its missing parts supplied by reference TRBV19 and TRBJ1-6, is DGGITQSPKYLFRKEGQNVTLSCEQNLNHDAMYWYRQDPGQGLRLIYYSQIVNDFQKGDIAEGYSVSREKKESFPLTVTSAQKNPTAFYLCASSIDGGFRSYNSPLHFGNGTRLTVT.